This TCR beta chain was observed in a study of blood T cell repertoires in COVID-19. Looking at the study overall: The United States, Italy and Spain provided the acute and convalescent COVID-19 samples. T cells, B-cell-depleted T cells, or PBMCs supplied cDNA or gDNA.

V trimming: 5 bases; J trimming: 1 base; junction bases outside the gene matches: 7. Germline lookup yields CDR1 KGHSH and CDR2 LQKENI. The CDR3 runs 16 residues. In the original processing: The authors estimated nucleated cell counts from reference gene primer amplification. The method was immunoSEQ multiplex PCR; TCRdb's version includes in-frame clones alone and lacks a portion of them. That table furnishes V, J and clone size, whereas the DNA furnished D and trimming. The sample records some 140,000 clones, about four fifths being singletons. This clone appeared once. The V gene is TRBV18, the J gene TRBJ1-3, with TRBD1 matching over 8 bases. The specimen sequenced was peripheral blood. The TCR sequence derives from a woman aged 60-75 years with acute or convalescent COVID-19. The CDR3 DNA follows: TGTGCCAGCTCAACCTGGACAGGGTCATCTGGAAACACCATATATTTT. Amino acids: CASSTWTGSSGNTIYF.